The 9 T cell receptor beta chains below all came from one sample that was sequenced in a study of CD8 T cells in ankylosing spondylitis. TCRdb redid the calling of the 5' RACE reads with MiXCR, one entry per CDR3 protein. The data contain under 150,000 distinct CDR3 sequences, about 13% of them singletons. Sequencing was carried out using blood, either unsorted or a sorted T cell fraction (not recorded which). The receptor set was obtained from a female donor with ankylosing spondylitis or in good health (not recorded which).

Written as DNA, the CDR3 is TGCGCCAGCAGCCGTCGGACAGAGACCTACAATGAGCAGTTCTTC. Protein sequence: CASSRRTETYNEQFF. The J gene is TRBJ2-1, the V gene TRBV4-1; TRBD1 might be the D (6 bases). Trimming pared 4 bases from V and 2 bases from J, leaving 12 bases between. The CDR3 consists of 15 residues. Per the germline V gene, CDR1 is MGHRA and CDR2 is YSYEKL.

Note on this clonotype: At one of its ends the junction is not consistent with the germline gene, which may arise from a read error. The chain is built from TRBV3-1 and TRBJ2-1; a possible D gene is TRBD2 (7 bases). Per the germline V gene, CDR1 is LGHDT and CDR2 is YNNKEL (reference sequence). CDR3 length equals 16 residues. The CDR3 DNA reads as TGTACCAGCAGCCAGAGGGGGGGCGGTTCCTACAATGAGCAGTTCTTC. This codes for CTSSQRGGGSYNEQFF.

This clonotype was observed at least ten times. The chain employs TRBV10-2 and TRBJ2-3; maybe TRBD1 (6 bases). CDR1 and CDR2 (germline): WSHSY, SAAADI. The V end lost 0 bases, the J end lost 0 bases, and 22 bases lay between the germline ends. This CDR3 is 20 amino acids long. The CDR3 sequence is CASSESIPRGRGESTDTQYF. Here the CDR3 DNA reads TGCGCCAGCAGTGAGTCCATACCCCGGGGCAGGGGAGAAAGCACAGATACGCAGTATTTT.

The CDR3 sequence is CSAKRGAESNQPQHF. For the CDR3, the DNA is TGCAGTGCCAAGAGGGGGGCTGAAAGCAATCAGCCCCAGCATTTT. The J gene is TRBJ1-5, the V gene TRBV20-1, with D perhaps matching TRBD1 (6 bases). V was trimmed by 6 bases and J by 1 base, leaving 16 bases between them. The germline V gene has CDR1 DFQATT and CDR2 SNEGSKA (reference sequence). This CDR3 has 15 amino acids.

V gene TRBV7-9 combines with J gene TRBJ1-1; D ambiguous. V shed 3 bases and J shed 1 base, with 6 bases lying between them. Looked up from germline, CDR1 is SEHNR and CDR2 is FQNEAQ (reference sequence). This CDR3 is built from 13 residues. The CDR3 DNA is TGTGCCAGCAGCTTCCGGACGAACACTGAAGCTTTCTTT. Translation gives CASSFRTNTEAFF.

This sequence joins TRBV29-1 and TRBJ1-5; 7 bases match TRBD1. The germline V gene encodes CDR1 SQVTM and CDR2 ANQGSEA. V lost 4 bases, J lost 7 bases, and 7 bases stayed unmatched. CDR3 size: 13 residues. The CDR3 spells CSVGSGGEQPQHF. The CDR3 DNA is TGCAGCGTTGGCTCAGGGGGGGAGCAGCCCCAGCATTTT.

In this sample, this clonotype turned up many times. The J gene is TRBJ2-3, the V gene TRBV7-3; TRBD2 matches 13 bases. V gave up 5 bases and J gave up 6 bases; unmatched junction bases: 5. Germline V lookup: CDR1 SGHTA, CDR2 FQGTGA. This CDR3 has 15 amino acids. The CDR3 bases are TGTGCCAGCAGCCAACTAGCGGGGGGGCCTGATACGCAGTATTTT. Translating it yields CASSQLAGGPDTQYF.

There are many counts of this clonotype. The chain carries TRBV11-1 and TRBJ1-1, with D possibly being TRBD1 (5 bases). The CDR3 runs 15 residues. Trimming stripped 3 bases from V and 2 bases from J, with 13 bases between. The V gene's germline CDR1 is SGHAT and CDR2 FQDESV (reference sequence). The CDR3 DNA reads TGTGCCAGCAGCTTTGGGACGGGCTTTAACACTGAAGCTTTCTTT. Encoded protein: CASSFGTGFNTEAFF.

This clonotype was seen many times. CDR3 nucleotides: TGCGCCAGCAGCCCCCGGACTAGCGGGAGTTCCGAGCAGTACTTC. This sequence encodes CASSPRTSGSSEQYF. The gene calls are TRBV5-1 and TRBJ2-7, with TRBD2 matching 13 bases. This CDR3 is 15 amino acids long. CDR1 and CDR2 from the germline V gene are SGHRS and YFSETQ. V trimming: 4 bases; J trimming: 6 bases; junction bases outside the gene matches: 7.